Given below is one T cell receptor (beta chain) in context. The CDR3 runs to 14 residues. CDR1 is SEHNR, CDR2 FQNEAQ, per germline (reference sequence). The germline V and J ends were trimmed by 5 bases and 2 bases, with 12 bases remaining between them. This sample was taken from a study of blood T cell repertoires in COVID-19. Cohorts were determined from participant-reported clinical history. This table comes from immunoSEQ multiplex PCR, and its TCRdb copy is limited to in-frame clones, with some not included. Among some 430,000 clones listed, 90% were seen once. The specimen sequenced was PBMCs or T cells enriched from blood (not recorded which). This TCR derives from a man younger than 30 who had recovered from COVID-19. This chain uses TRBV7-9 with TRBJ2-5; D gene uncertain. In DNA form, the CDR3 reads TGTGCCAGCAGCGAGCTTGACTCACAAGAGACCCAGTACTTC. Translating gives CASSELDSQETQYF.